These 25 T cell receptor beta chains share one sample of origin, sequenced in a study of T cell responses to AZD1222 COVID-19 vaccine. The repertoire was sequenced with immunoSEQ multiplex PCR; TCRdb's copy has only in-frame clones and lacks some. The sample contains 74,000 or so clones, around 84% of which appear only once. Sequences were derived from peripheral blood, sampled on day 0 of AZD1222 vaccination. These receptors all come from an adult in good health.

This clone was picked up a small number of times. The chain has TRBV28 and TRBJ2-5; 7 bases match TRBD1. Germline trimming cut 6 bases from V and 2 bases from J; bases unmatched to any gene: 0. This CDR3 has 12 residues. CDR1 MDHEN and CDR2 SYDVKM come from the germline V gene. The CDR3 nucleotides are TGTGCCAGCAGGACAGGGCAAGAGACCCAGTACTTC. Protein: CASRTGQETQYF.

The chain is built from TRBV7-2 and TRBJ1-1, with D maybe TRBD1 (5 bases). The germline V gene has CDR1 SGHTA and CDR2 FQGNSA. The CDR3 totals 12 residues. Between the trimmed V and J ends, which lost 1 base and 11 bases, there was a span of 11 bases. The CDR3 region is CASSLDYGAAFF. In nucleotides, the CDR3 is TGTGCCAGCAGCTTAGATTACGGGGCGGCTTTCTTT.

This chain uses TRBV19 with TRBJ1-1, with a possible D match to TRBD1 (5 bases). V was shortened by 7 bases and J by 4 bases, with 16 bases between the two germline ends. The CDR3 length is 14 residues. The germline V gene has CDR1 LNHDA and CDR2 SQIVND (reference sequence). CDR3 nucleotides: TGTGCCAGTACCCCCCGCCAGGGAGGCACTGAAGCTTTCTTT. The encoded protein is CASTPRQGGTEAFF.

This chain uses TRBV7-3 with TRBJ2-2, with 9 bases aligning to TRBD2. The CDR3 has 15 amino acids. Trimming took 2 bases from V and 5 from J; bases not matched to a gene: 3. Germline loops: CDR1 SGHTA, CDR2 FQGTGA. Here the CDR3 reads CASSLSLAGTGELFF. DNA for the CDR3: TGTGCCAGCAGCTTATCTCTAGCGGGGACCGGGGAGCTGTTTTTT.

DNA of the CDR3: TGTGCCTGGAGTGTAGATCGGACAGTCTATAATTCACCCCTCCACTTT. It codes for CAWSVDRTVYNSPLHF. The chain carries TRBV30 and TRBJ1-6; perhaps TRBD1 as D (6 bases). Trimming removed 0 bases from V and 3 bases from J, with 12 bases in between. The length of the CDR3 is 16 residues. From germline, CDR1 is GTSNPN and CDR2 SVGIG (reference sequence).

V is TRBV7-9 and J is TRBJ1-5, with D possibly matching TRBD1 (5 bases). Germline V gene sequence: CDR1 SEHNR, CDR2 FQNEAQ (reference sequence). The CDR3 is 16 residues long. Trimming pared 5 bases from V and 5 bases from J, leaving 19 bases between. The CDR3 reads CASSRSTGTVYQPQHF. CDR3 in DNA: TGTGCCAGCAGCCGGAGTACAGGTACTGTTTATCAGCCCCAGCATTTT.

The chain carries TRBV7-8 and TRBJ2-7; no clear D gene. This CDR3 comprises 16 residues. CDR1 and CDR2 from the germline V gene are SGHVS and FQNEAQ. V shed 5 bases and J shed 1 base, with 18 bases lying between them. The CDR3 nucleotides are TGTGCCAGCAGCCCCCCCGCAGGCGGCGGTTCCTACGAGCAGTACTTC. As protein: CASSPPAGGGSYEQYF.

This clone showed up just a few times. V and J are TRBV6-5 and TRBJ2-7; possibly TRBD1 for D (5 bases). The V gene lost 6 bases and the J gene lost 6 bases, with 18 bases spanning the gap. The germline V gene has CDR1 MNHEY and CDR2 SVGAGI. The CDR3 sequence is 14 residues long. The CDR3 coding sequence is TGTGCCAGCAGCCTGGCCCCCAATCAGGGCGAGCAGTACTTC. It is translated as CASSLAPNQGEQYF.

CDR3 loop: CASSSLAGTYNEQFF. CDR3 sequence (DNA): TGTGCCAGCAGCTCCTTAGCGGGGACCTACAATGAGCAGTTCTTC. V and J are TRBV5-6 and TRBJ2-1; 8 bases match TRBD2. CDR1 and CDR2 (germline): SGHDT, YYEEEE. The CDR3 covers 15 residues. The J segment lost 2 bases and the V segment lost 3 bases, leaving 4 bases of the junction unmatched.

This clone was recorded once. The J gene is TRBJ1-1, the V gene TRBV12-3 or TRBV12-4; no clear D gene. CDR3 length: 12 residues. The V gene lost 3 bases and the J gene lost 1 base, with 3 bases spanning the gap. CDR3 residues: CASSFGNTEAFF. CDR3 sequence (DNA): TGTGCCAGCAGTTTCGGGAACACTGAAGCTTTCTTT.

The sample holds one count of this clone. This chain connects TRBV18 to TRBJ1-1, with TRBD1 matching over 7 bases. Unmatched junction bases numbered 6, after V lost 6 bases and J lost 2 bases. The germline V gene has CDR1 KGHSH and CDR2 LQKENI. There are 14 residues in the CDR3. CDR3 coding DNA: TGTGCCAGCTCGCTTGACAGGGTAAACACTGAAGCTTTCTTT. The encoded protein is CASSLDRVNTEAFF.

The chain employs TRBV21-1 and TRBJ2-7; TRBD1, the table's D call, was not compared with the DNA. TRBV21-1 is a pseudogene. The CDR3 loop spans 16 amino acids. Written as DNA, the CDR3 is TGTGCCAGCAGCAGGGCCCTTAACAGGAGCTCCTACGAGCAGTACTTC. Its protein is CASSRALNRSSYEQYF.

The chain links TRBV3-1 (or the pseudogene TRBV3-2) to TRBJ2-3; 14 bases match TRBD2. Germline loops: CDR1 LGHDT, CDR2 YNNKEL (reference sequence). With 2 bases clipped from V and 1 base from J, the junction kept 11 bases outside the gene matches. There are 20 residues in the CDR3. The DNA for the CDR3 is TGTGCCAGCAGCCAAAGGGGAGGGACTAGCGGGAGTAGGGGCACAGATACGCAGTATTTT. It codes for CASSQRGGTSGSRGTDTQYF.

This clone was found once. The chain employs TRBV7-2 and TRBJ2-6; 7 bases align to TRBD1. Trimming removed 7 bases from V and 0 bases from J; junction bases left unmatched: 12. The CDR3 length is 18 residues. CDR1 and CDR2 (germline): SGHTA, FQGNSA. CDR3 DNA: TGTGCCAGCACCCGCCTCGGGACAGCGAACTCTGGGGCCAACGTCCTGACTTTC. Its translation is CASTRLGTANSGANVLTF.

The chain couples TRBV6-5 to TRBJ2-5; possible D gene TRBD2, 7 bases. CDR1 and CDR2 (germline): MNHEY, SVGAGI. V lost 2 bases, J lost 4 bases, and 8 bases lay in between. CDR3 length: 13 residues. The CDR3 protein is CASSYRGGETQYF. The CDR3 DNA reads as TGTGCCAGCAGTTACAGGGGGGGAGAGACCCAGTACTTC.

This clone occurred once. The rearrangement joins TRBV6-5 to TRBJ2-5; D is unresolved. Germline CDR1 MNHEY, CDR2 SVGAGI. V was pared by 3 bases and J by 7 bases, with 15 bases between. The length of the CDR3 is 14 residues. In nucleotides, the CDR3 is TGTGCCAGCAGTTATAAAGGCAGCTTTTGGACCCAGTACTTC. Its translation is CASSYKGSFWTQYF.

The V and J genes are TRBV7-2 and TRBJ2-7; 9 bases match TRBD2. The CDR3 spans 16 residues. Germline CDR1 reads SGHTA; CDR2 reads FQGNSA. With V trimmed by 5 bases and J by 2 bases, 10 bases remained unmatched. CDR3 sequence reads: CASSPMGAGGTYEQYF. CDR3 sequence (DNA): TGTGCCAGCAGCCCCATGGGAGCGGGGGGAACCTACGAGCAGTACTTC.

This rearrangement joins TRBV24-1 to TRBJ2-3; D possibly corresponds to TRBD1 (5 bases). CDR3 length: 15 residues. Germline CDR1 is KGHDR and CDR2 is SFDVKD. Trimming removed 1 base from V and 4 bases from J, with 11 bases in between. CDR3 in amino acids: CATSDLSQGADTQYF. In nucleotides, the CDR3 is TGTGCCACCAGTGATTTATCGCAGGGCGCAGATACGCAGTATTTT.

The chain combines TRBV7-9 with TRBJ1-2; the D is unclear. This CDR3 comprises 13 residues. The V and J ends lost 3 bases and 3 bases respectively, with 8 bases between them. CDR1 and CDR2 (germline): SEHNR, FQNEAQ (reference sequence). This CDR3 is CASSFAGDYGYTF. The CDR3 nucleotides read TGTGCCAGCAGCTTTGCCGGGGACTATGGCTACACCTTC.

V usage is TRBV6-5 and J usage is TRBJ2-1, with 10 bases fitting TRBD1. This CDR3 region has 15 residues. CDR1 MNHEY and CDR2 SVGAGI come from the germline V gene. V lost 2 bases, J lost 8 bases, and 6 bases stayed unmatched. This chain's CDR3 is CASSYVGTGVDEQFF. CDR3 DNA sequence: TGTGCCAGCAGTTACGTAGGGACAGGGGTCGATGAGCAGTTCTTC.

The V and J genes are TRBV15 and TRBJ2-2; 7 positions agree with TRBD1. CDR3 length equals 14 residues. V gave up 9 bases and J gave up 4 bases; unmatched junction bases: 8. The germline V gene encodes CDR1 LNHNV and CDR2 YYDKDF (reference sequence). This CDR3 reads CATGRDSFTGELFF. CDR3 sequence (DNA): TGTGCCACAGGCCGGGACAGCTTCACCGGGGAGCTGTTTTTT.

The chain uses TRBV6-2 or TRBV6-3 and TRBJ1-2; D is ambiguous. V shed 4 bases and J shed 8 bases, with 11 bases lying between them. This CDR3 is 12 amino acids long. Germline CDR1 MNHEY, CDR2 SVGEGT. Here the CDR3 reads CASSLLTGGYTF. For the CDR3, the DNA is TGTGCCAGCAGTTTGTTAACTGGGGGCTACACCTTC.

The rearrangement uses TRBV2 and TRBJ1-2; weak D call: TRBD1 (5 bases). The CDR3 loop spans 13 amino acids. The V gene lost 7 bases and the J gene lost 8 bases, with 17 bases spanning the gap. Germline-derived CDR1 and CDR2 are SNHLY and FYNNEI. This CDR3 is CASIRDSNIGYTF. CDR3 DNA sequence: TGTGCCAGCATTCGAGACAGCAACATAGGCTACACCTTC.

The CDR3 protein is CASSLTDGNYGYTF. The CDR3 DNA is TGTGCCAGCAGCCTCACTGACGGAAACTATGGCTACACCTTC. The J gene is TRBJ1-2, the V gene TRBV11-2; D not resolved. The CDR3 spans 14 residues. V was shortened by 5 bases and J by 2 bases, with 12 bases between the two germline ends. The germline gives CDR1 SGHAT, CDR2 FQNNGV.

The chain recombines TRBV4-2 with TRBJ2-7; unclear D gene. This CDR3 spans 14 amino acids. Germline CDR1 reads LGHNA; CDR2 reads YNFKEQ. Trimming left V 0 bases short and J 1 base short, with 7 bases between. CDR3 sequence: CASSQETASYEQYF. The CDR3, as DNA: TGTGCCAGCAGCCAAGAGACTGCGTCCTACGAGCAGTACTTC.